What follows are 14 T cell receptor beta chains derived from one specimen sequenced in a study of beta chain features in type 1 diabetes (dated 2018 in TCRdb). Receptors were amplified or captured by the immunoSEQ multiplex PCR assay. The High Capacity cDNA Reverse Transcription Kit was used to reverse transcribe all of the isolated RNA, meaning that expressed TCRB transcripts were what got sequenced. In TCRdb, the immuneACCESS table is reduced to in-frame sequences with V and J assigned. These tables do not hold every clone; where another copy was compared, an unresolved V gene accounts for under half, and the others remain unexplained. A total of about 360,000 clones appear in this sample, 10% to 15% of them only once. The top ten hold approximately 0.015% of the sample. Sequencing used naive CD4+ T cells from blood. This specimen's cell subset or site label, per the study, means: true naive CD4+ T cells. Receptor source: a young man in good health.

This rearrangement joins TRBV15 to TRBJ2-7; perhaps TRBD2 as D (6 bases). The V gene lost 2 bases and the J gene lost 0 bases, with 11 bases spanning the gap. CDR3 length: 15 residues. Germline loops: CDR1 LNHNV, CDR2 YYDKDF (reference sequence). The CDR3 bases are TGTGCCACCAGCAGATACACCGGGGGCTCCTACGAGCAGTACTTC. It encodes CATSRYTGGSYEQYF.

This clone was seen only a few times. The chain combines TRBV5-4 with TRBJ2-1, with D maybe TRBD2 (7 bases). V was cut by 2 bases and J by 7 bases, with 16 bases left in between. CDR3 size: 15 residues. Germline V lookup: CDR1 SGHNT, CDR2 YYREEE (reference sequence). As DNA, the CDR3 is TGTGCCAGCAGCTTAGAAGGGGGAGGGCGAAATGAGCAGTTCTTC. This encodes CASSLEGGGRNEQFF. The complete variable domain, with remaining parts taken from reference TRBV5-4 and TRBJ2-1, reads ETGVTQSPTHLIKTRGQQVTLRCSSQSGHNTVSWYQQALGQGPQFIFQYYREEENGRGNFPPRFSGLQFPNYSSELNVNALELDDSALYLCASSLEGGGRNEQFFGPGTRLTVL.

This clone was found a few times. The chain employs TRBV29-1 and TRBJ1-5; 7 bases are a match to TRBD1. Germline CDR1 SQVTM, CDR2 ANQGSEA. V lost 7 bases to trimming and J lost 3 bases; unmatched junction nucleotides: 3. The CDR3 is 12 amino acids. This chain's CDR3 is CSAGQDNQPQHF. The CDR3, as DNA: TGCAGCGCCGGACAGGACAATCAGCCCCAGCATTTT. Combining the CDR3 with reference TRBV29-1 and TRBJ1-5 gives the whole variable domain SAVISQKPSRDICQRGTSLTIQCQVDSQVTMMFWYRQQPGQSLTLIATANQGSEATYESGFVIDKFPISRPNLTFSTLTVSNMSPEDSSIYLCSAGQDNQPQHFGDGTRLSIL.

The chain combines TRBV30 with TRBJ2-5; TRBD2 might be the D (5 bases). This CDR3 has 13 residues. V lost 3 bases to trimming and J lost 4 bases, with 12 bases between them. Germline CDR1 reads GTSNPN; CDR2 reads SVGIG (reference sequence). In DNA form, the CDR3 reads TGTGCCTGGAGCGTCCGGGGAGCAGAGACCCAGTACTTC. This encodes CAWSVRGAETQYF.

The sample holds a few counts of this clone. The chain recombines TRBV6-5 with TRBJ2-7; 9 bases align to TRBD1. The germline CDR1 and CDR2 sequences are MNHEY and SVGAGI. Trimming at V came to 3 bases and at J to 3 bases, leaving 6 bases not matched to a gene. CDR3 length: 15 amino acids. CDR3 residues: CASSYRTGANYEQYF. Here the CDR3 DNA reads TGTGCCAGCAGTTATAGGACAGGGGCCAACTACGAGCAGTACTTC.

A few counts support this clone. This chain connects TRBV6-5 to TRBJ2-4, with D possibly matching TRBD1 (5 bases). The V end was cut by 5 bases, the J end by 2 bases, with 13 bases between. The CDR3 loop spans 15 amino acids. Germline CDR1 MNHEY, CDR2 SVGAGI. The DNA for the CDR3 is TGTGCCAGCAGTGCCAGGGTGGAGACCAAAAACATTCAGTACTTC. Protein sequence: CASSARVETKNIQYF.

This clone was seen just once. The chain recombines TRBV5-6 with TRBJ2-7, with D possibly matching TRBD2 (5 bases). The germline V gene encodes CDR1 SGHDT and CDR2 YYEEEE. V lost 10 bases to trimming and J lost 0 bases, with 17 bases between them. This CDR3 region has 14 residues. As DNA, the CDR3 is TGTGCCCCGGATTGCGGGTGTAGCTCCTACGAGCAGTACTTC. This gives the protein CAPDCGCSSYEQYF.

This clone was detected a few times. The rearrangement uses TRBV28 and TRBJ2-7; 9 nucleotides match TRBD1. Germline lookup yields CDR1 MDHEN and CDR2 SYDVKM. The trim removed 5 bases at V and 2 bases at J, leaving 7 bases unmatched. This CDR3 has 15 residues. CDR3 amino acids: CASSTSQGAPYEQYF. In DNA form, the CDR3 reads TGTGCCAGCAGTACCTCACAGGGGGCCCCCTACGAGCAGTACTTC.

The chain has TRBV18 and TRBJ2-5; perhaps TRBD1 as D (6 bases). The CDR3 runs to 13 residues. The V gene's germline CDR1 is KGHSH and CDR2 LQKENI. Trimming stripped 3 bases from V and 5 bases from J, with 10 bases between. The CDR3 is CASSPQGTETQYF. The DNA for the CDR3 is TGTGCCAGCTCACCTCAGGGGACGGAGACCCAGTACTTC.

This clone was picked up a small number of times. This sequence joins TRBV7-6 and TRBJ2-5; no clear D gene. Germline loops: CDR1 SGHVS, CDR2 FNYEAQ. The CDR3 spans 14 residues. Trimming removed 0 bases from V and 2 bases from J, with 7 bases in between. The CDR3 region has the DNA TGTGCCAGCAGCTTAGCACACCGTCAAGAGACCCAGTACTTC. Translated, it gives CASSLAHRQETQYF.

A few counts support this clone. This CDR3 is CSVLYGRGDIQYF. The DNA of the CDR3 is TGCAGCGTCTTATACGGACGCGGGGACATTCAGTACTTC. The V call is TRBV29-1, the J call TRBJ2-4, with D tentatively TRBD2 (6 bases). Trimming took off 6 bases at V and 8 bases at J, with 17 bases between the two ends. The germline V gene has CDR1 SQVTM and CDR2 ANQGSEA. The CDR3 length is 13 residues. The complete variable domain, with remaining parts taken from reference TRBV29-1 and TRBJ2-4, reads SAVISQKPSRDICQRGTSLTIQCQVDSQVTMMFWYRQQPGQSLTLIATANQGSEATYESGFVIDKFPISRPNLTFSTLTVSNMSPEDSSIYLCSVLYGRGDIQYFGAGTRLSVL.

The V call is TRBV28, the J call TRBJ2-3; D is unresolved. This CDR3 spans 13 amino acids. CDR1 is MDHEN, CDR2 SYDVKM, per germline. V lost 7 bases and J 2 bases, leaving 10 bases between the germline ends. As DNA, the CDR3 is TGTGCCAGCACCATGTTTCCCACAGATACGCAGTATTTT. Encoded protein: CASTMFPTDTQYF.

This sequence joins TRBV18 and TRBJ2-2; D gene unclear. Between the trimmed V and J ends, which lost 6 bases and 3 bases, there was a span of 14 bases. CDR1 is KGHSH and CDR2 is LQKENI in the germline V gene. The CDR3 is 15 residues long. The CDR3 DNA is TGTGCCAGCTCGCTCAGTGAGACATACACCGGGGAGCTGTTTTTT. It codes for CASSLSETYTGELFF.

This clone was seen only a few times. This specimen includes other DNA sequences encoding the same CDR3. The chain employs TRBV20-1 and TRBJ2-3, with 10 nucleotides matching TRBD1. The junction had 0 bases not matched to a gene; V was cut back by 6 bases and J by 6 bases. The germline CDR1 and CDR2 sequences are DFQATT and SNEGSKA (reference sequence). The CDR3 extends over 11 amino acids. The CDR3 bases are TGCAGTGCGACAGGGGGCGATACGCAGTATTTT. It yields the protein CSATGGDTQYF.